The T cell receptor (beta chain) under discussion was sequenced for a study of CD4 and CD8 cells across lung adenocarcinoma regions. TCRdb analysed the PCR reads with MiXCR anew, one entry per CDR3 protein. Among around 27,000 distinct CDR3 sequences listed, 45% to 50% were seen once. V was cut by 3 bases and J by 7 bases, with 10 bases left in between. In germline, CDR1 is MNHEY, CDR2 SMNVEV (reference sequence). The CDR3 is 14 amino acids. Localized lung adenocarcinoma, a non-small cell lung cancer, affected the donors. This clonotype ranks as medium-sized. V gene TRBV27 combines with J gene TRBJ1-6; D is perhaps TRBD1 (6 bases). The clonotype was recovered from a male donor with lung adenocarcinoma. The CD4 and CD8 labels of this study may be unreliable. The material sequenced was CD8+ T cells from the center of a lung tumor. The CDR3 is CASSFLQGNSPLHF. The CDR3 DNA follows: TGTGCCAGCAGTTTCTTACAGGGAAATTCACCCCTCCACTTT.